The T cell receptor (beta chain) under discussion was sequenced for a study of technical replicates of blood from several donors. Trimming stripped 3 bases from V and 4 bases from J, with 13 bases between. CDR1 is MNHNS and CDR2 is SASEGT in the germline V gene. The CDR3 runs 15 residues. In its sample, this clone was seen once. This table comes from immunoSEQ multiplex PCR, and its TCRdb copy is limited to in-frame clones, with some not included. This table holds fewer than 95,000 clones, around 90% found once. The chain combines TRBV6-1 with TRBJ1-5, with a possible D match to TRBD1 (5 bases). The TCR originated in a human donor in good health. Specimen: T cells isolated from PBMCs. The CDR3 loop reads CASSDSPTENQPQHF. In DNA form, the CDR3 reads TGTGCCAGCAGTGACTCCCCGACAGAGAATCAGCCCCAGCATTTT.